Listed here is a single T cell receptor beta chain. It has no known antigen specificity. Base quality data are lacking; no much larger clone is found one base away. The germline V gene provides CDR1 SGHRS and CDR2 YFSETQ. The V and J ends are trimmed by 4 bases and 2 bases, leaving 16 bases between them. Inclusive of the bounding cysteine and phenylalanine, the CDR3 is 15 residues long. Of the read, only the CDR3 DNA is kept; its 45 bases are in frame from base 1. These data originate in a study of cytomegalovirus exposure and HLA in healthy donors (dated by TCRdb to about 2017). About the investigation overall: An earlier analysis of approximately 590 of the donors reported more than 250 Gb of sequence data and around 110 million unique TCR beta sequences from 190 million or so T cells. Donor age, sex, ethnicity and CMV serostatus were collected together with the repertoire data. HLA typing included class I and class II loci at four-digit resolution. Using immunosequencing, the study profiled T cell repertoires from 500 to 800 subjects and related those repertoires to cytomegalovirus serostatus. A later analysis re-analyzed previously published TCR beta repertoires from several hundred donors and added high-resolution HLA genotyping to study TCR occurrence patterns. Across some 400 genotyped donors of the cohort, an average of roughly 230,000 unique TCR beta nucleotide sequences per donor were sequenced, and approximately 17% of those sequences were non-productive. Rather than using new phenotypic data, the later analysis identified candidate immune exposures from TCR beta sequences and from how often those sequences occurred across donors. In an earlier analysis of over 550 of the donors, high-throughput TCR beta sequencing was used to judge whether each TCR beta V gene segment behaved as functional or pseudogenic. All discovery cohort repertoires had been generated on a single sequencing platform. A later genetic analysis took genome-wide SNP genotypes for about 65% of the roughly 670 donors and used that subset as a discovery cohort. The number of donors typed differed by locus, with 629-630 for A, B, C, DRB1 and DQB1, roughly 520 for DQA1, under 610 for DPA1, and some 440 for DPB1. An early release covering 550 to 700 HLA-typed donors comprised about 300 gigabases of sequencing data and around 85 million unique TCR sequences. Among the 398 genotyped donors, around 79% belonged to the genetic ancestry cluster associated with self-reported Caucasian donors. The study combined high-throughput TCR immunosequencing, statistical association of individual TCRs with disease status, and machine learning to predict cytomegalovirus infection status. Roughly five DR-DQ haplotypes were treated as single units for association and clustering because of strong linkage in the cohort. The aim of the study was to test whether cataloging public T cell receptors could identify signatures of past pathogen exposure. A separate validation cohort of 100 to 150 different subjects was used in addition to the roughly 640-subject first cohort.

The library was prepared using the immunoSEQ multiplex PCR assay. For the multiplex PCR, a mixture combining 60 forward primers for TCR Vbeta segments and 13 reverse primers for TCR Jbeta segments was used. The CDR3 region of rearranged TCR beta genes was amplified from genomic DNA by a multiplex PCR assay. On the Illumina HiSeq System, the amplified TCR beta libraries were sequenced as 87-base-pair reads. The authors' analysis ran thus. Across the 700 or so repertoires, a later analysis counted roughly 84 million unique TCR beta chains, 8.5 million to 12 million of which were shared by at least two donors. Raw reads were error-corrected and collapsed into unique sequences by a nearest-neighbor algorithm in which closely related sequences were merged to remove PCR and sequencing errors. Alignment of CDR3 sequences to IMGT reference sequences was used to assign V, D and J gene segments. Each retained sequence needed at least a six-nucleotide match to both a V gene segment and a J gene segment. Rearrangements were classified as productive when the CDR3 lacked stop codons and remained in frame with V and J, and all other rearrangements were classified as non-productive. CDR3 was defined by IMGT convention, running from the second conserved V-encoded cysteine to the conserved J-encoded phenylalanine. Sequences without an unambiguous match to a single V gene segment were excluded from the earlier analysis of several hundred of the donors. In an earlier analysis of roughly 600 of the donors, a V segment was called functional when productive rearrangements were above 56.7%, and segregating when the standard deviation between donors exceeded 5%. To diagnose cytomegalovirus status from the catalog of TCR beta chain sequences, a statistical classification framework was built. A later analysis assigned V and J genes by comparing TCR nucleotide sequences with IMGT/GENE-DB human TR gene sequences. In a later analysis, CDR3 sequences and most-parsimonious VDJ recombination scenarios were assigned using the TCRdist pipeline. In a later analysis, each TCR beta chain was defined by its CDR3 amino acid sequence together with its V-gene family, and reads without a unique V-gene family were excluded. A later analysis removed 550 to 700 highly shared, low-generation-probability nucleotide sequences to deal with suspected cross-contamination and a sequencing artifact. In a later analysis, a clonal expansion index was calculated for each public chain from normalized within-repertoire ranks of inferred template counts. A later analysis computed generation probabilities with a VDJ recombination model fitted to out-of-frame rearrangements, and checked the results against IGoR. Hypergeometric tests were used in a later analysis to score TCR-TCR, TCR-HLA and TCR-CMV co-occurrence, with a repertoire-size bias correction applied to the TCR pairs. A later analysis estimated false discovery rates by permuting HLA or CMV assignments 20 times. In a later analysis, co-occurring TCRs were grouped with DBSCAN, and TCRdist sequence similarity was added when clustering was performed within HLA-allele-positive subsets. For co-occurrence clustering, repertoires with fewer than 30,000 or more than 120,000 public chains were excluded, along with roughly 5 repertoires with anomalous nucleotide sharing. Not all clones reach the TCRdb copy of this immuneACCESS table, which keeps in-frame sequences only. Checked studies attribute under half of the gap to unresolved V genes and leave the rest unexplained. V and J calls plus clone size are reproduced from that table; the DNA served to infer D and trimming. The sample contains roughly 240,000 clones, approximately 78% of them found a single time. About 0.45% of the sample lies in the top ten.

The cohort comprised under 700 healthy bone marrow donors. All cohort members were sampled while nominally healthy, although unrecorded immune exposures were likely present. The donor tested CMV seronegative, placing the donor among the 350 or so seronegative members of the cohort. A peripheral blood sample was provided by each donor, and peripheral blood mononuclear cells were used for TCR beta sequencing. The Qiagen DNeasy Blood Extraction Kit was used to extract genomic DNA from the blood cell samples. Study-wide findings and limitations: Because the 87-base-pair reads could not distinguish some IMGT-functional V segments, including TRBV6-2 and TRBV6-3, those segments were excluded. Presence/absence analyses assumed roughly uniform sequencing depth across donors, an assumption that may not hold. A further reported finding was that TCR beta sequences accurately predicted the HLA-A and HLA-B alleles for most subjects in the first cohort. A cluster of highly shared sequence variants was judged likely to be a technical artifact of the sequencing pipeline. Broadly in line with IMGT annotations, most TCR beta V segments showed up in productive rearrangements about 87% or about 30% of the time in an earlier analysis of roughly 590 of the donors. In the study, some 160 TCR beta chains were listed as associated with cytomegalovirus. Specific HLA alleles were associated with 15,000 to 20,000 TCR beta sequences at a false discovery rate of 0.05 in a later analysis. In this cohort, only TCR beta chains were sequenced, and detectable features were limited by the absence of alpha or paired-chain data. Assigning TCR associations to individual alleles was difficult when HLA alleles, especially DR and DQ, strongly co-occurred. Because counts were too low, approximately 15 rarely observed V segments, including chromosome 9 orphons, were excluded from the earlier analysis of 500 to 700 of the donors. In a later genetic analysis, fewer N-insertions in productive TCRs were reported among donors in an Asian-associated ancestry cluster than the roughly 640-donor mean. V-gene and J-gene trimming of TCR beta chains was associated with a missense DCLRE1C variant in a later genetic analysis, and the association was replicated in an independent cohort. Three of the identified cytomegalovirus-associated TCR beta chains were confirmed in vitro to be specific for cytomegalovirus antigens. A later analysis found that HLA-associated TCR beta chains were more clonally expanded and had lower generation probabilities than equally common non-associated chains. According to a later analysis, TCR association rates differed among HLA loci, with DRB1 alleles showing the most associated TCRs and HLA-C alleles showing the fewest. A later analysis reported that several top co-occurrence clusters appeared linked to parvovirus B19, influenza, CMV and Epstein-Barr virus. According to the authors, the approach could potentially be generalized to other disease states and immunological phenotypes. Because some donors lacked HLA typing at each locus, the association tests relied only on the typed subset. According to a later analysis, most CMV-associated TCR beta chains appeared to be HLA-restricted, and the HLA associations seemed to be driven largely by CMV exposure. While some public TCRs were present in many individuals, most TCR sequences turned up only very rarely across donors. The classifier was reported to diagnose cytomegalovirus status with high specificity and sensitivity in both the original and validation cohorts. Linkage disequilibrium might explain the correlated functional status among segregating V segments, but an unknown experimental factor could not be excluded. CMV serostatus was the only immune exposure information available for the cohort.

The chain links TRBV5-1 with TRBJ2-7, and TRBD1 may be the D gene, going by 5 matching bases. The sequence was obtained from a boy aged 10-17 years in good health and CMV-seronegative. The sample consisted of PBMCs. The sequenced DNA is TGCGCCAGCAGCACCTTAGGGGCATACACCTACGAGCAGTACTTC. Translated, this gives CASSTLGAYTYEQYF.